The 2 T cell receptor beta chains given below trace back to one sample, sequenced in a study of tumor-infiltrating lymphocytes in primary liver carcinoma. Co-extracted RNA and DNA came from 20-30 mg of unsorted bulk tissue. TCR beta cDNA was reverse-transcribed from around 0.55 ug of total RNA. The reaction used a constant-region primer and ProtoScript II reverse transcriptase. Slightly modified ARM-PCR, run as three nested multiplex PCR rounds, produced the TCR beta libraries. In the first two PCR rounds, TRBV1-TRBV30 forward primers were paired with a C-beta reverse primer, and each round lasted around 10 cycles. TCRdb reprocessed the multiplex PCR reads with MiXCR, giving one entry per CDR3 protein. The sample lists about 66,000 distinct CDR3 sequences, roughly 70% occurring once. The sequencing sample was made of liver tumor tissue from sampling region 4. Subset here: tumor region T4, right-lateral pole. These TCRs come from a man aged 35 to 55 with primary liver carcinoma and hepatitis B virus infection.

A note on this clonotype: This may stem from a read error, because a much larger clone lies one nucleotide away. For the CDR3, the DNA is TGTGCCAGCAGCCCAGACAGGGGGTCCTCAACTTACAGTGAGCAGTTCTTC. Its protein is CASSPDRGSSTYSEQFF. The chain combines TRBV4-2 with TRBJ2-1, with 9 bases identical to TRBD1. This CDR3 comprises 17 residues. The germline CDR1 and CDR2 sequences are LGHNA and YNFKEQ.

Points on this clonotype: Compared with germline, one end of the junction differs, possibly owing to a read error. V is TRBV4-1 and J is TRBJ2-7; D gene uncertain. In germline, CDR1 is MGHRA, CDR2 YSYEKL. The CDR3 totals 13 residues. CDR3: CASSPGRWHEQYF. CDR3 bases: TGCGCTAGCAGTCCGGGCCGTTGGCACGAGCAGTACTTC.